A selection of T cell receptor beta chains follows, all from one sample in a study of a mutant IDH1 vaccine in newly diagnosed glioma. The method was immunoSEQ multiplex PCR; TCRdb's version includes in-frame clones alone and lacks a portion of them. The repertoire has about 62,000 clones, approximately 91% of them found once; the top ten carry less than 2%. The antigens of these receptors remain unknown. Sequenced material: PBMCs, taken from a glioma patient whose treatment included an IDH1 peptide vaccine. Receptors originate from a man aged 40-49 years with glioma. CDR3s include the opening cysteine and the closing phenylalanine or tryptophan. Fields, in order: J gene, D gene, V gene, clone size, CDR3 protein, CDR3 DNA. A D gene is named only where the DNA matches it firmly. Rows may omit the clone size; those that give it use once, few, many or a size class.

J: TRBJ2-3; D: TRBD1; V: TRBV5-4; size: .; CDR3: CASSTPRTGNTDTQYF; DNA: TGTGCCAGCAGCACCCCAAGGACAGGAAACACAGATACGCAGTATTTT
J: TRBJ1-1; D: .; V: TRBV7-9; size: .; CDR3: CASSLGRFEAFF; DNA: TGTGCCAGCAGCTTAGGACGGTTTGAAGCTTTCTTT
J: TRBJ2-2; D: .; V: TRBV4-1; size: .; CDR3: CASSQPWASAGELFF; DNA: TGCGCCAGCAGCCAGCCCTGGGCGAGCGCCGGGGAGCTGTTTTTT
J: TRBJ1-5; D: TRBD1; V: TRBV28; size: .; CDR3: CASSLYRTGEGQPQHF; DNA: TGTGCCAGCAGTTTATATAGGACAGGGGAGGGTCAGCCCCAGCATTTT
J: TRBJ1-5; D: .; V: TRBV9; size: .; CDR3: CASSVCPLRGGRQPQHF; DNA: TGTGCCAGCAGCGTGTGCCCCCTCAGGGGCGGGCGGCAGCCCCAGCATTTT
J: TRBJ2-3; D: .; V: TRBV6-1; size: .; CDR3: CASSELGGANTDTQYF; DNA: TGTGCCAGCAGTGAATTAGGAGGGGCGAACACAGATACGCAGTATTTT
J: TRBJ2-1; D: .; V: TRBV10-3; size: .; CDR3: CAIRDPYNEQFF; DNA: TGTGCCATCAGGGACCCGTACAATGAGCAGTTCTTC
J: TRBJ1-4; D: .; V: TRBV5-4; size: .; CDR3: CASSKDIGINEKLFF; DNA: TGTGCCAGCAGTAAAGACATTGGCATCAATGAAAAACTGTTTTTT
J: TRBJ1-5; D: .; V: TRBV5-1; size: .; CDR3: CASSPDGDQPQHF; DNA: TGCGCCAGCAGCCCGGACGGAGATCAGCCCCAGCATTTT
J: TRBJ1-1; D: TRBD1; V: TRBV5-1; size: .; CDR3: CASSPQGMNTEAFF; DNA: TGCGCCAGCAGCCCACAGGGGATGAACACTGAAGCTTTCTTT
J: TRBJ1-2; D: .; V: TRBV19; size: .; CDR3: CASSVRTDNLANYGYTF; DNA: TGTGCCAGTAGCGTACGGACAGATAATCTAGCTAACTATGGCTACACCTTC
J: TRBJ2-2; D: .; V: TRBV5-8; size: .; CDR3: CASSLDWGYNTGELFF; DNA: TGTGCCAGCAGCTTAGATTGGGGGTACAACACCGGGGAGCTGTTTTTT
J: TRBJ2-5; D: .; V: TRBV6-1; size: .; CDR3: CASSEMPGLRRETQYF; DNA: TGTGCCAGCAGTGAGATGCCGGGACTCAGGCGGGAGACCCAGTACTTC
J: TRBJ2-2; D: .; V: TRBV5-6; size: .; CDR3: CASSSRTGKDTGELFF; DNA: TGTGCCAGCAGCAGCCGAACAGGGAAAGACACCGGGGAGCTGTTTTTT
J: TRBJ1-2; D: .; V: TRBV4-1; size: .; CDR3: CASSQVDRSNYGYTF; DNA: TGCGCCAGCAGCCAAGTTGACAGATCTAACTATGGCTACACCTTC
J: TRBJ2-7; D: .; V: TRBV4-3; size: .; CDR3: CASSQFPGSASYEQYF; DNA: TGCGCCAGCAGCCAGTTCCCCGGAAGCGCTTCCTACGAGCAGTACTTC
J: TRBJ1-2; D: .; V: TRBV19; size: .; CDR3: CASSHRYYGYTF; DNA: TGTGCCAGTAGTCACAGGTACTATGGCTACACCTTC
J: TRBJ2-5; D: .; V: TRBV5-8; size: .; CDR3: CASSPRGRETQYF; DNA: TGTGCCAGCAGCCCCCGGGGCCGTGAGACCCAGTACTTC
J: TRBJ1-1; D: .; V: TRBV28; size: few; CDR3: CASSSWDKLNTEAFF; DNA: TGTGCCAGCAGTTCGTGGGACAAATTGAACACTGAAGCTTTCTTT
J: TRBJ2-3; D: TRBD2; V: TRBV6-6; size: .; CDR3: CATGLASSTDTQYF; DNA: TGTGCCACGGGACTAGCGTCGAGCACAGATACGCAGTATTTT
J: TRBJ1-4; D: .; V: TRBV7-2; size: .; CDR3: CASSLAAWDEKLFF; DNA: TGTGCCAGCAGCTTGGCAGCCTGGGATGAAAAACTGTTTTTT
J: TRBJ1-6; D: TRBD1; V: TRBV7-2; size: few; CDR3: CASSYRDRRTSSYNSPLHF; DNA: TGTGCCAGCAGCTACCGGGACAGGCGCACTAGCTCCTATAATTCACCCCTCCACTTT
J: TRBJ1-2; D: .; V: TRBV6-5; size: .; CDR3: CASSQWRMIIGYTF; DNA: TGTGCCAGCAGCCAATGGCGGATGATAATCGGCTACACCTTC
J: TRBJ1-2; D: .; V: TRBV6-1; size: .; CDR3: CASSVRGGNNYGYTF; DNA: TGTGCCAGCAGTGTACGAGGGGGTAATAACTATGGCTACACCTTC
J: TRBJ1-6; D: .; V: TRBV2; size: .; CDR3: CASTARVNYNSPLHF; DNA: TGTGCCAGCACCGCTAGGGTGAACTATAATTCACCCCTCCACTTT
J: TRBJ1-5; D: .; V: TRBV21-1; size: few; CDR3: CASSKAGGLYSNQPQHF; DNA: TGTGCCAGCAGCAAAGCAGGAGGCCTCTATAGCAATCAGCCCCAGCATTTT
J: TRBJ2-3; D: .; V: TRBV7-7; size: .; CDR3: CASSPLDSAYGSNTQYF; DNA: TGTGCCAGCAGCCCGCTTGACTCAGCATACGGGTCAAATACGCAGTATTTT
J: TRBJ2-1; D: .; V: TRBV11-2; size: .; CDR3: CASSLGVRGTYNEQFF; DNA: TGTGCCAGCAGCTTAGGGGTTAGGGGGACCTACAATGAGCAGTTCTTC